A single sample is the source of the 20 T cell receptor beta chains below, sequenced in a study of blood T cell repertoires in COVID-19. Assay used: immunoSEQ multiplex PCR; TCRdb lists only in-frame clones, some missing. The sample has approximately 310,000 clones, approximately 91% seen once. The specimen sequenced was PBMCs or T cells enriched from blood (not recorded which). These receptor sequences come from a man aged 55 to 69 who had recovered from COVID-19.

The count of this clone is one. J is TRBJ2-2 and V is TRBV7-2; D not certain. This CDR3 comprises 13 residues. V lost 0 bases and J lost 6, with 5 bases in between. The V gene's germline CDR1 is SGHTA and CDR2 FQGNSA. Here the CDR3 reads CASSLALAGELFF. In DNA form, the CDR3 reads TGTGCCAGCAGCTTAGCGTTAGCCGGGGAGCTGTTTTTT.

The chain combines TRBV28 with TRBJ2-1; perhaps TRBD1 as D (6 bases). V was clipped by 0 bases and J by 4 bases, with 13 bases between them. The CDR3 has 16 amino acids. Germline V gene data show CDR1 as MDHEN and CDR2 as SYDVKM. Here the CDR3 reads CASSLWQGFEYNEQFF. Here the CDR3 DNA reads TGTGCCAGCAGTTTATGGCAGGGGTTCGAGTACAATGAGCAGTTCTTC. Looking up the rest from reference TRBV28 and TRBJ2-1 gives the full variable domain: DVKVTQSSRYLVKRTGEKVFLECVQDMDHENMFWYRQDPGLGLRLIYFSYDVKMKEKGDIPEGYSVSREKKERFSLILESASTNQTSMYLCASSLWQGFEYNEQFFGPGTRLTVL.

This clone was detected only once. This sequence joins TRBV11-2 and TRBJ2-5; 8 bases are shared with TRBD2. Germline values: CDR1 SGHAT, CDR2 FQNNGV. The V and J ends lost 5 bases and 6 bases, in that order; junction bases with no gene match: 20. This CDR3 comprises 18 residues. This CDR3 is CASSRAYRDGRARKTQYF. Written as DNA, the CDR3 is TGTGCCAGCAGCCGTGCGTATCGGGACGGGAGGGCCCGGAAGACCCAGTACTTC. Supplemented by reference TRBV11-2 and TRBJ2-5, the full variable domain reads EAGVAQSPRYKIIEKRQSVAFWCNPISGHATLYWYQQILGQGPKLLIQFQNNGVVDDSQLPKDRFSAERLKGVDSTLKIQPAKLEDSAVYLCASSRAYRDGRARKTQYFGPGTRLLVL.

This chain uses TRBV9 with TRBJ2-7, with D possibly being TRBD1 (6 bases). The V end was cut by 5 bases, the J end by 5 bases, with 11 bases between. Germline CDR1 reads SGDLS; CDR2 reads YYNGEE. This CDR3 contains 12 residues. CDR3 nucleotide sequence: TGTGCCAGCAGTCCAGGGGTCCACGAGCAGTACTTC. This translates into CASSPGVHEQYF.

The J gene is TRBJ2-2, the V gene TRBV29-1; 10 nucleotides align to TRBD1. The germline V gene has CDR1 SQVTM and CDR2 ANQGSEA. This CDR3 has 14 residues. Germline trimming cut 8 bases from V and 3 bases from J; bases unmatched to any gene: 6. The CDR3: CSTTGGRDTGELFF. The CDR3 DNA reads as TGCAGCACGACAGGGGGCCGAGACACCGGGGAGCTGTTTTTT.

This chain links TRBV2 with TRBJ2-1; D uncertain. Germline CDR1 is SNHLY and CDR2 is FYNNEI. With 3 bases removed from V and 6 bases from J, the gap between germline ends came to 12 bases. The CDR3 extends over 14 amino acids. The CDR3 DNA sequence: TGTGCCAGCAGTGATAGCCCTAATGTCAATGAGCAGTTCTTC. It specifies CASSDSPNVNEQFF.

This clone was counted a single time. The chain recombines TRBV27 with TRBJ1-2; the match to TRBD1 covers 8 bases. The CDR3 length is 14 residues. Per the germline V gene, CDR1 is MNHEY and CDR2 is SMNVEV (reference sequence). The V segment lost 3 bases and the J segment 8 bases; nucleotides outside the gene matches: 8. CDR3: CASSLAGGLGGYTF. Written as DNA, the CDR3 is TGTGCCAGCAGTTTGGCAGGGGGCTTGGGGGGCTACACCTTC.

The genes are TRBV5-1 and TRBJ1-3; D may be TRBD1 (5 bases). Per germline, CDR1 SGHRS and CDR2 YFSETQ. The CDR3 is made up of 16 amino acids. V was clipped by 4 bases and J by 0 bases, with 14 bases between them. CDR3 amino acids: CASSPDIIRSGNTIYF. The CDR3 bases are TGCGCCAGCAGCCCGGACATTATACGCTCTGGAAACACCATATATTTT.

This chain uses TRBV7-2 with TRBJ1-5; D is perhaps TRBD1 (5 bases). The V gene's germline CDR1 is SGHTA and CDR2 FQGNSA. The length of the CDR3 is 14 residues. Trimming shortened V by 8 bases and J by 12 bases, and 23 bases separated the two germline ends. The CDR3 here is CASSEGPGRGNQHF. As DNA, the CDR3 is TGTGCCAGCTCGGAGGGGCCTGGGAGGGGAAACCAGCATTTT.

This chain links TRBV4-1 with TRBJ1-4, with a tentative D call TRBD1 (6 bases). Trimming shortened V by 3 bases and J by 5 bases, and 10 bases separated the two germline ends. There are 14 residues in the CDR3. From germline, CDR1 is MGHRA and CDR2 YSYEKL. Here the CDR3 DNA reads TGCGCCAGCAGCCACAGGGGAGGGAATGAAAAACTGTTTTTT. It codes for CASSHRGGNEKLFF.

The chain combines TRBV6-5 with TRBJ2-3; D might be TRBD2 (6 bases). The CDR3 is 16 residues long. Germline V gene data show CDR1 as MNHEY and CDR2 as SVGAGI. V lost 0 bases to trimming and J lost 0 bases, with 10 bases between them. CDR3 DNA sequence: TGTGCCAGCAGTTACTCGATTAGCGGAAGCACAGATACGCAGTATTTT. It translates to CASSYSISGSTDTQYF.

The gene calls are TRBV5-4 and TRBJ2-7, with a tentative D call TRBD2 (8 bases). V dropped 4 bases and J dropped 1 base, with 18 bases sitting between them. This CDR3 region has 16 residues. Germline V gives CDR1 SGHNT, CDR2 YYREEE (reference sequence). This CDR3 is CASSTREGASSYEQYF. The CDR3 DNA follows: TGTGCCAGCAGCACCCGGGAGGGGGCCTCTTCCTACGAGCAGTACTTC.

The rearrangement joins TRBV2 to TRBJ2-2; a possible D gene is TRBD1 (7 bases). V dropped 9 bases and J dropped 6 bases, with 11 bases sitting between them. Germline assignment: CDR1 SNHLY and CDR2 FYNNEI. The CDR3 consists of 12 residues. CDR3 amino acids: CARQGRSGELFF. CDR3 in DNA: TGTGCCAGACAGGGGAGGTCCGGGGAGCTGTTTTTT.

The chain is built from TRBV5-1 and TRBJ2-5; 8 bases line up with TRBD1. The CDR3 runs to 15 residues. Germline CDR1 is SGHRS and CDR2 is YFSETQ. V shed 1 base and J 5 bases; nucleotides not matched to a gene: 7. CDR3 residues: CASSLQGAGGETQYF. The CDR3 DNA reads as TGCGCCAGCAGCTTGCAGGGGGCAGGCGGGGAGACCCAGTACTTC.

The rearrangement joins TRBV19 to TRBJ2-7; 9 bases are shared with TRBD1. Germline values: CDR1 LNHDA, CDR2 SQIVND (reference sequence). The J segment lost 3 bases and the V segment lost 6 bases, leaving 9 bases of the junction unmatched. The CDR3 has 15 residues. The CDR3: CASRGSDRGNYEQYF. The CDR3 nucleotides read TGTGCCAGTAGGGGTTCGGACAGGGGCAACTACGAGCAGTACTTC.

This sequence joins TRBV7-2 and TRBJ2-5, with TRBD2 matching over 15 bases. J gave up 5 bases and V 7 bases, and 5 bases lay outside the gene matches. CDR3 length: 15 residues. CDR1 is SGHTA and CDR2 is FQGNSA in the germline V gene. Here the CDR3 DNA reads TGTGCCAGCACCGGACTAGCGGGAGGGGGGGAGACCCAGTACTTC. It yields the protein CASTGLAGGGETQYF.

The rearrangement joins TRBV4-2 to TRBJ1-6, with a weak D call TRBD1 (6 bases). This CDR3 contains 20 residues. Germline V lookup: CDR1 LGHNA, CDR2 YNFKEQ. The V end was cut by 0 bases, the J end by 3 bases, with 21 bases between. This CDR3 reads CASSQDYVRGGAIYNSPLHF. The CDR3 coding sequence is TGTGCCAGCAGCCAAGATTACGTGCGGGGGGGGGCCATCTATAATTCACCCCTCCACTTT.

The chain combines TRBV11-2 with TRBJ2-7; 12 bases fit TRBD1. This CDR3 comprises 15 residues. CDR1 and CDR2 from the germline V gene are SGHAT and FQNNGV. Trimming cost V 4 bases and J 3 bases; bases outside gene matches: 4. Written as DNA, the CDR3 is TGTGCCAGCAGCTCGGGACAGGGGGCTCTCTACGAGCAGTACTTC. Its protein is CASSSGQGALYEQYF.

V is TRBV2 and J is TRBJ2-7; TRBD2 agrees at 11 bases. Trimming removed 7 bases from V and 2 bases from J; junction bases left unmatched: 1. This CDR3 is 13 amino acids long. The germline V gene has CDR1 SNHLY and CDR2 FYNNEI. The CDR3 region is CASKLAGAYEQYF. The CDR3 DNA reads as TGTGCCAGCAAACTAGCGGGAGCCTACGAGCAGTACTTC. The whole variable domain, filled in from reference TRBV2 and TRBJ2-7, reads EPEVTQTPSHQVTQMGQEVILRCVPISNHLYFYWYRQILGQKVEFLVSFYNNEISEKSEIFDDQFSVERPDGSNFTLKIRSTKLEDSAMYFCASKLAGAYEQYFGPGTRLTVT.

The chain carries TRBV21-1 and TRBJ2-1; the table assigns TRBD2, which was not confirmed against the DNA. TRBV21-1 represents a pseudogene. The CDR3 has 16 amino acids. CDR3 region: CASSKRGGRADVEQFF. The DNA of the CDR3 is TGTGCCAGCAGCAAAAGGGGCGGGAGGGCCGACGTTGAGCAGTTCTTC.